This TCR beta chain was recorded in a study of blood T cell repertoires in COVID-19. Authors' processing steps: Amplified reference gene primers provided the basis for estimating nucleated cell counts. Measured with immunoSEQ multiplex PCR; TCRdb has only the in-frame clones, and not every one. That table is the source of V, J and clone size, and D and trimming were worked out from the DNA. The table includes about 140,000 clones, about 87% detected once. Recruitment covered 20 to 25 US areas and drew participants whose ages spanned roughly 18 to 95 years. Assignment of participants to cohorts was predicated upon participant-reported clinical history. Recovered status in Cohort 3 required two negative PCRs, clearance, or symptom resolution. CDR1 is WSHSY, CDR2 SAAADI, per germline. V gave up 7 bases and J gave up 0 bases; unmatched junction bases: 4. This CDR3 comprises 15 residues. This clone counts as medium-sized.

The source of this sequence is a man in his sixties who had recovered from COVID-19. Sequencing used PBMCs or T cells enriched from blood (not recorded which). The chain recombines TRBV10-2 with TRBJ2-1; 9 bases line up with TRBD2. CDR3 residues: CASTLSGSSYNEQFF. In DNA, the CDR3 is TGCGCCAGCACCCTTAGCGGGAGCTCCTACAATGAGCAGTTCTTC.